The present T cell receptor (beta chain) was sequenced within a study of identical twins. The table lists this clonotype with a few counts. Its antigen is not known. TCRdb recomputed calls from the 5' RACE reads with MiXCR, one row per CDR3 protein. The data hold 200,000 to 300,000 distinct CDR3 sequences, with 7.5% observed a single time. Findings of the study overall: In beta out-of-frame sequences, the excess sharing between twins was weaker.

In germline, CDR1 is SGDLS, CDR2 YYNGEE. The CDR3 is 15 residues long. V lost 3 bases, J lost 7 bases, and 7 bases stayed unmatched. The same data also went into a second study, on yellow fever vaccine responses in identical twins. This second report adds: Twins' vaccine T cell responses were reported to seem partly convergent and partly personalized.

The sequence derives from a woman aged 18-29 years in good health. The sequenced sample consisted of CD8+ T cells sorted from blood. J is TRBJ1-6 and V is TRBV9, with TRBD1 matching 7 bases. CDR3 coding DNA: TGTGCCAGCAGCGCCAAACAGGGGTTCAATTCACCCCTCCACTTT. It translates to CASSAKQGFNSPLHF.